The rows below give T cell receptor beta chains drawn from one sample of a study of blood T cell repertoires in COVID-19. Repertoires were generated with immunoSEQ multiplex PCR, while TCRdb's copy carries only in-frame clones and drops some. The sample records fewer than 300,000 clones, approximately 80% being singletons. The material sequenced was peripheral blood. These receptors originate from a woman aged 60-75 years with active or convalescent COVID-19. Both conserved end residues are part of each CDR3. The D gene is left open where the match is weak. Only part of the rows carry a size: once, few, many, or a class if the clone is expanded.

d_gene | j_gene | abundance | v_gene | CDR3nt | CDR3aa
TRBD2 | TRBJ2-3 | NA | TRBV29-1 | TGCAGCGTTGAAGATCGACTAGCCCCTTGGGAGGTCCAGTATTTT | CSVEDRLAPWEVQYF
TRBD1 | TRBJ1-2 | once | TRBV9 | TGTGCCAGCAGCGTAGGAAGGACAGGGGGCGCGGTCTACACCTTC | CASSVGRTGGAVYTF
NA | TRBJ1-1 | NA | TRBV14 | TGTGCCAGCAGCCAAGTGAGGGCTGAGGCTTTCTTT | CASSQVRAEAFF
NA | TRBJ1-3 | NA | TRBV3-1/TRBV3-2 | TGTGCCAGCAAAGGCCACGGGTTCACCATATATTTT | CASKGHGFTIYF
TRBD1 | TRBJ2-1 | NA | TRBV19 | TGTGCCAGTAGCCGGATCCCGGGACAGGGAGGGAATGAGCAGTTCTTC | CASSRIPGQGGNEQFF
TRBD1 | TRBJ2-5 | NA | TRBV3-1/TRBV3-2 | TGTGCCAGCAGCCAAGAGATAAAGCCAGGACAGGTTCAAGAGACCCAGTACTTC | CASSQEIKPGQVQETQYF
TRBD1 | TRBJ1-6 | once | TRBV19 | TGTGCCAGTAGTAAGACAGGGTGGAATTCACCCCTCCACTTT | CASSKTGWNSPLHF
NA | TRBJ1-2 | once | TRBV5-1 | TGCGCCAGCAGCCTCATCCGCCTGGGCCGGATAGTCTATGGCTACACCTTC | CASSLIRLGRIVYGYTF
TRBD1 | TRBJ1-1 | NA | TRBV4-3 | TGCGCCAGCAGCCAAAACTACCGGGACAGGGGGCCAACTGAAGCTTTCTTT | CASSQNYRDRGPTEAFF
NA | TRBJ1-1 | NA | TRBV5-1 | TGCGCCAGCAGCTTGGGAGGGATACCGCCCACTGAAGCTTTCTTT | CASSLGGIPPTEAFF
TRBD1 | TRBJ2-7 | NA | TRBV27 | TGTGCCAGCAGTTTAAGTTCCCCACCGGGACAGGCCTTATACGAGCAGTACTTC | CASSLSSPPGQALYEQYF
TRBD1 | TRBJ1-5 | NA | TRBV6-1 | TGTGCCAGCAGTGAAAGGACAGGGGGCTTCGGTCAGCCCCAGCATTTT | CASSERTGGFGQPQHF
NA | TRBJ1-1 | once | TRBV16 | TGTGCCAGCCGAATCCGGAGGAACACTGAAGCTTTCTTT | CASRIRRNTEAFF
TRBD1 | TRBJ1-5 | NA | TRBV11-2 | TGTGCCAGCAGCTTTGGGTCCGCGACAGGGAAAAATCAGCCCCAGCATTTT | CASSFGSATGKNQPQHF
TRBD2 | TRBJ2-2 | NA | TRBV24-1 | TGTGCCACCAGTGACCCTACGGGGACTAGCGGGGGGCTAGAAGGCACCGGGGAGCTGTTTTTT | CATSDPTGTSGGLEGTGELFF
TRBD2 | TRBJ2-3 | NA | TRBV11-2 | TGTGCCAGCAGCTTGGGACTAGCGGGACCCGGGTTCCCCCCGGATACGCAGTATTTT | CASSLGLAGPGFPPDTQYF
NA | TRBJ1-1 | NA | TRBV6-2/TRBV6-3 | TGTGCCAGCAGTTACGGATCTCTCGAGGGTGGGCGAGCTTTCTTT | CASSYGSLEGGRAFF
TRBD2 | TRBJ2-1 | NA | TRBV5-6 | TGTGCCAGCAGCTGGCGACTAGCGGGGGGGCCCTCCTACAATGAGCAGTTCTTC | CASSWRLAGGPSYNEQFF
NA | TRBJ1-5 | NA | TRBV12-3/TRBV12-4 | TGTGCCAGCAGTTCGTATAGCAATCAGCCCCAGCATTTT | CASSSYSNQPQHF
TRBD1 | TRBJ1-1 | once | TRBV4-3 | TGCGCCAGCAGCCAAGTTGGGACAGGGGGCACTGAAGCTTTCTTT | CASSQVGTGGTEAFF
NA | TRBJ2-7 | NA | TRBV5-1 | TGCGCCAGCAGCCCGGAACCACAGGGACCGAGCTCCTACGAGCAGTACTTC | CASSPEPQGPSSYEQYF
NA | TRBJ1-1 | NA | TRBV13 | TGTGCCAGCAGCTCGGACAGCAACACTGAAGCTTTCTTT | CASSSDSNTEAFF
TRBD2 | TRBJ2-3 | NA | TRBV10-3 | TGTGCCGTCGGTGGGGAGGGGGATACGCAGTATTTT | CAVGGEGDTQYF
TRBD1 | TRBJ1-5 | NA | TRBV23-1 | TGCGCCAGCAGTCAATCAGTAGGAGGGGGCTGGAGCAATCAGCCCCAGCATTTT | CASSQSVGGGWSNQPQHF
TRBD1 | TRBJ1-4 | once | TRBV3-1/TRBV3-2 | TGTGCCAGCAGCCAAGATCCAGGGGGGTGGAGTGAAAAACTGTTTTTT | CASSQDPGGWSEKLFF
NA | TRBJ1-2 | few | TRBV19 | TGTGCCAGTATCCCCTCCTCGGGCAGGGAAGAGTATGGCTACACCTTC | CASIPSSGREEYGYTF
NA | TRBJ1-3 | NA | TRBV11-3 | TGTGCCAGCAGCTTAAGGTCCAAAGCGGACACCATATATTTT | CASSLRSKADTIYF
TRBD1 | TRBJ2-5 | NA | TRBV15 | TGTGCCACCAGCAGCAGACAGGGGGTCAGGGAGACCCAGTACTTC | CATSSRQGVRETQYF
TRBD1 | TRBJ1-1 | NA | TRBV29-1 | TGCAGCGCGATGACAGGGGGAGGAACTGAAGCTTTCTTT | CSAMTGGGTEAFF
NA | TRBJ1-2 | NA | TRBV9 | TGTGCCAGCAGCGTAGGGTCCTCAGGGGAGCCAAGTGGCTACACCTTC | CASSVGSSGEPSGYTF
NA | TRBJ1-5 | NA | TRBV30 | TGTGCCTGGAGTAGCTCGGGGAATCAGCCCCAGCATTTT | CAWSSSGNQPQHF
NA | TRBJ2-7 | NA | TRBV27 | TGTGCCAGCAGTTTACGGGCCGGACTCTCCTACGAGCAGTACTTC | CASSLRAGLSYEQYF
NA | TRBJ2-7 | NA | TRBV11-2 | TGTGCCAGCAGCTTAGAGGGTCCGGGGTTGAGCGAGCAGTACTTC | CASSLEGPGLSEQYF
TRBD1 | TRBJ1-3 | NA | TRBV18 | TGTGCCAGCTCCCCAGGGGGCGACGGAAACACCATATATTTT | CASSPGGDGNTIYF
NA | TRBJ1-2 | once | TRBV6-5 | TGTGCCAGCAGTTATCTCAGGGGAGATGGCTACACCTTC | CASSYLRGDGYTF
TRBD1 | TRBJ2-7 | NA | TRBV7-3 | TGTGCCAGCAGCATAGACAGGGGAAGGACCTACGAGCAGTACTTC | CASSIDRGRTYEQYF
TRBD2 | TRBJ2-5 | NA | TRBV28 | TGTGCCAGCAGTTCTCCCGGGACTAGCGGAAGTTACCAAGAGACCCAGTACTTC | CASSSPGTSGSYQETQYF
NA | TRBJ1-1 | NA | TRBV27 | TGTGCCAGCAGTGGGGGACACCAGAACACTGAAGCTTTCTTT | CASSGGHQNTEAFF
NA | TRBJ2-3 | NA | TRBV5-5 | TGTGCCAGCGGCCCCCCCGGGGTCAGCACAGATACGCAGTATTTT | CASGPPGVSTDTQYF
NA | TRBJ2-5 | few | TRBV2 | TGTGCCAGCAGGACCACACAGGGTGAGAGGGAGACCCAGTACTTC | CASRTTQGERETQYF
TRBD2 | TRBJ2-5 | NA | TRBV6-5 | TGTGCCAGCAGTTACTCTGGCGGGGGGGGCGAGACCCAGTACTTC | CASSYSGGGGETQYF
NA | TRBJ1-6 | NA | TRBV5-1 | TGCGCCAGCAGTTCTACCCAAAGCTATAATTCACCCCTCCACTTT | CASSSTQSYNSPLHF
NA | TRBJ1-2 | NA | TRBV7-3 | TGTGCCAGCAGCTTATCAGCAGGGGCTGGCTACACCTTC | CASSLSAGAGYTF
TRBD2 | TRBJ2-2 | once | TRBV27 | TGTGCCAGCAGTTTATCAATAAGCGGGGGTGACACCGGGGAGCTGTTTTTT | CASSLSISGGDTGELFF
NA | TRBJ1-2 | NA | TRBV29-1 | TGCAGCGTTGAATCGCCAGGGCGAGGCTACACCTTC | CSVESPGRGYTF
NA | TRBJ2-1 | NA | TRBV4-3 | TGCGCCAGCAGCCAAGAGGTTAGCAATGAGCAGTTCTTC | CASSQEVSNEQFF
NA | TRBJ2-1 | once | TRBV2 | TGTGCCAGCAGTGGGCGGGGAAACTACAATGAGCAGTTCTTC | CASSGRGNYNEQFF
TRBD1 | TRBJ2-7 | NA | TRBV19 | TGTGCCAGTAGCCCGGGACAGGGGGCGTACGAGCAGTACTTC | CASSPGQGAYEQYF
TRBD1 | TRBJ1-1 | NA | TRBV5-1 | TGCGCCAGCAGCTTGAGACAGGGCGGATTCAACACTGAAGCTTTCTTT | CASSLRQGGFNTEAFF
TRBD1 | TRBJ2-5 | NA | TRBV18 | TGTGCCAGCTCACCCCGGACAGGGCGGCAAGAGACCCAGTACTTC | CASSPRTGRQETQYF
NA | TRBJ2-2 | NA | TRBV7-6 | TGTGCCATCGGCGGGACAGCCCGGGGGATAGGGGCCGGGGAGCTGTTTTTT | CAIGGTARGIGAGELFF
TRBD1 | TRBJ2-2 | few | TRBV4-1 | TGCGCCAGCAGCCAAGACTGGACAGGGGGCCTCGGGGAGCTGTTTTTT | CASSQDWTGGLGELFF
TRBD2 | TRBJ2-5 | NA | TRBV9 | TGTGCCAGCAGCGTGGGACTATCCCAAGAGACCCAGTACTTC | CASSVGLSQETQYF
NA | TRBJ2-2 | NA | TRBV11-2 | TGTGCCAGCAGCTTATCGGGGATCGGGGAGCTGTTTTTT | CASSLSGIGELFF